This T cell receptor beta chain was recorded in a study of CD8+ T cells in alopecia areata. Study summary: Patients in the treated group were given tofacitinib by mouth, 5 to 10 mg twice a day.

Extraction of RNA preceded its reverse transcription into cDNA, which served as the sequencing template. Using immunoSEQ multiplex PCR, the repertoire was profiled, and TCRdb retains in-frame clones only, with some absent. The sample comprises some 150,000 clones, under 60% of which are singletons, and just under 20% rests with the top ten. The CDR3 extends over 15 amino acids. Germline assignment: CDR1 LGHNA and CDR2 YSLEER. The V gene lost 0 bases and the J gene lost 3 bases, with 9 bases spanning the gap. As regards this clone: Antigen specificity is unknown.

PBMCs were stained for CD3, CD4 and CD8, and CD4+ and CD8+ T cells were sorted. Study-wide results and caveats: Scalp samples also contribute reads from the resident alphabeta T cells found in normal skin. Lesional tissue from the scalp (especially in alopecia totalis/universalis) showed higher clonality than normal scalp.

Sample: CD8+ T cells sorted from blood, taken at week 0. The rearrangement links TRBV4-3 to TRBJ1-5; TRBD1 might be the D (6 bases). This TCR derives from a human donor with alopecia areata. Written as DNA, the CDR3 is TGCGCCAGCAGCCAAGATGGGGGCGTCAATCAGCCCCAGCATTTT. Amino acid sequence: CASSQDGGVNQPQHF.